A selection of T cell receptor beta chains follows, all from one sample in a study of T cells in narcolepsy. Using immunoSEQ multiplex PCR, the repertoire was profiled, and TCRdb retains in-frame clones only, with some absent. There are approximately 23,000 clones in the sample; roughly 85% occur only once, and roughly 10% lies in the top ten. The specimen was memory (CD45RA-) CD4+ T cells from blood. These receptors were obtained from a human donor in good health. Each CDR3 is given with its conserved first and last residue. A D gene is named only where the DNA matches it firmly. Not every row has a clone size; where given, it reads once, few, many or a size class.

clone_size cdr3_length j_call d_call v_call cdr3_nt cdr3_aa
. 12 TRBJ2-7 . TRBV7-2 TGTGCCAGCAGCTTAGGTAACACCGAGCAGTACTTC CASSLGNTEQYF
. 14 TRBJ1-4 . TRBV6-5 TGTGCCAGCAGACCCCGGGCCCCGAATGAAAAACTGTTTTTT CASRPRAPNEKLFF
. 15 TRBJ2-1 . TRBV7-2 TGTGCCAGCAGCTTAGGGGTGGGAGCCTACAATGAGCAGTTCTTC CASSLGVGAYNEQFF
. 15 TRBJ1-1 TRBD1 TRBV6-6 TGTGCCAGCAGCGAACCCCAGGGGGCGTACAGTGAAGCTTTCTTT CASSEPQGAYSEAFF
. 13 TRBJ1-5 . TRBV5-1 TGCGCCAGCAGCTTGGGAGTAGATCAGCCCCAGCATTTT CASSLGVDQPQHF
. 11 TRBJ1-5 . TRBV5-1 TGCGCCAGCAGCTTGCTGAAGCCCCAGCATTTT CASSLLKPQHF
once 15 TRBJ2-1 . TRBV7-6 TGTGCCAGCAGCCTCGTGGACAACCCCTACAATGAGCAGTTCTTC CASSLVDNPYNEQFF
. 15 TRBJ2-1 . TRBV5-5 TGTGCCAGCAGCAAAGACAGCAGCTCCTACAATGAGCAGTTCTTC CASSKDSSSYNEQFF
. 12 TRBJ2-3 . TRBV6-1 TGTGCCAGCAGTGAAGCCTCAGATACGCAGTATTTT CASSEASDTQYF
. 14 TRBJ2-1 TRBD2 TRBV29-1 TGCAGCGTTGACGCTAGCGGACTTTACAATGAGCAGTTCTTC CSVDASGLYNEQFF
. 14 TRBJ2-7 TRBD1 TRBV9 TGTGCCAGCAGCGAACAGGGGTTCTCCTACGAGCAGTACTTC CASSEQGFSYEQYF
. 14 TRBJ2-7 TRBD1 TRBV28 TGTGCCAGCAGTCCCCTTGGGCAGGGGGACGAGCAGTACTTC CASSPLGQGDEQYF
. 17 TRBJ2-7 . TRBV10-3 TGTGCCATCAGTGAGATGGTCGGGGGCAGGGGAACTCTAAAGCAGTACTTC CAISEMVGGRGTLKQYF
. 15 TRBJ1-1 . TRBV28 TGTGCCAGCCGTCCTCTCAGTGGGGTAGGCACTGAAGCTTTCTTT CASRPLSGVGTEAFF
. 11 TRBJ2-7 . TRBV29-1 TGCAGCGTCTATAGGGGCCACGAGCAGTACTTC CSVYRGHEQYF
. 14 TRBJ2-2 TRBD1 TRBV11-2 TGTGCCAGCAGCTTAGTACAGGGGGCCGGGGAGCTGTTTTTT CASSLVQGAGELFF
. 16 TRBJ2-3 TRBD2 TRBV5-1 TGCGCCAGCAGTGCATCAGGACTAGCTCCGTCAGATACGCAGTATTTT CASSASGLAPSDTQYF
few 15 TRBJ1-1 TRBD1 TRBV5-1 TGCGCCAGCAGCTTGGGAGGGACAGCCGACCGTGAAGCTTTCTTT CASSLGGTADREAFF
. 16 TRBJ2-7 TRBD2 TRBV28 TGTGCCAGCAGTCCGCCCCTGACTAGCGGGATCAACGAGCAGTACTTC CASSPPLTSGINEQYF
. 13 TRBJ2-1 . TRBV30 TGTGCCTGGAGCCGCGAAGTGGTTGGGGAGCAGTTCTTC CAWSREVVGEQFF
. 18 TRBJ2-6 . TRBV28 TGTGCCAGCAGTCTACTCCAGGGGTTCAACTCTGGGGCCAACGTCCTGACTTTC CASSLLQGFNSGANVLTF
. 12 TRBJ2-7 . TRBV29-1 TGCAGCGTTTTAAGGGGCGCGGGCGAGCAGTACTTC CSVLRGAGEQYF
. 13 TRBJ1-1 . TRBV7-2 TGTGCCAGCAGCTTAGCTTGGGTATTTGAAGCTTTCTTT CASSLAWVFEAFF
few 14 TRBJ2-1 TRBD1 TRBV19 TGTGCCAGTAGTACCCCGACAGGGCTCAATGAGCAGTTCTTC CASSTPTGLNEQFF
. 15 TRBJ1-2 . TRBV6-5 TGTGCCAGCCTACTATCGGGGGGAGAGTCGCGGGGCTACACCTTC CASLLSGGESRGYTF
. 15 TRBJ2-3 . TRBV25-1 TGTGCCAGCAGTCTAGGACACCCTAGCACAGATACGCAGTATTTT CASSLGHPSTDTQYF
. 14 TRBJ2-5 . TRBV7-2 TGTGCCAGCAGCTTAGTCCCCATACAAGAGACCCAGTACTTC CASSLVPIQETQYF
. 14 TRBJ2-7 TRBD2 TRBV5-1 TGCGCCAGCAGCTTTAGCGGGAGTTCCTACGAGCAGTACTTC CASSFSGSSYEQYF
. 15 TRBJ1-5 . TRBV10-3 TGTGCCATCAGTGTCGTAGAATTCAGCAATCAGCCCCAGCATTTT CAISVVEFSNQPQHF
once 17 TRBJ1-1 TRBD1 TRBV5-1 TGCGCCAGCAGCGGAAGTGGGACAGGTGGCCGGGTTACTGAAGCTTTCTTT CASSGSGTGGRVTEAFF
. 15 TRBJ1-1 . TRBV10-3 TGTGCCATCAGTGAAACCCCAGGGGCGAGGACTGAAGCTTTCTTT CAISETPGARTEAFF
. 14 TRBJ1-4 TRBD1 TRBV18 TGTGCCAGCTCAGACAGGGGAACTAATGAAAAACTGTTTTTT CASSDRGTNEKLFF
. 12 TRBJ2-7 . TRBV6-5 TGTGCCAGCAGTACAGCGGGCTACGAGCAGTACTTC CASSTAGYEQYF
. 14 TRBJ2-5 . TRBV18 TGTGCCAGCTCACCATCGCAGGGGGGAGAGACCCAGTACTTC CASSPSQGGETQYF
. 14 TRBJ2-2 . TRBV7-8 TGTGCCAGCAGCTTGTCAGGGGGGGTCGGGGAGCTGTTTTTT CASSLSGGVGELFF
. 11 TRBJ2-7 . TRBV5-6 TGTGCCAGCAGCTTGAACTACGAGCAGTACTTC CASSLNYEQYF
. 15 TRBJ1-1 TRBD1 TRBV7-2 TGTGCCAGCAGCTCCCAACAGGGGACACGGGCTGAAGCTTTCTTT CASSSQQGTRAEAFF
. 15 TRBJ2-2 TRBD2 TRBV9 TGTGCCAGCAGCCAGGGACTAGCGGAGGGCCGGGAGCTGTTTTTT CASSQGLAEGRELFF
. 13 TRBJ2-7 . TRBV6-5 TGTGCCAGCAGGCAAGGACAGCATTACGAGCAGTACTTC CASRQGQHYEQYF
. 12 TRBJ1-4 . TRBV6-6 TGTGCCAGCAGCGGGGGTGGAGAAAAACTGTTTTTT CASSGGGEKLFF
once 16 TRBJ1-4 TRBD1 TRBV7-9 TGTGCCAGCAGCCCGGGGACAGGGTTGATTAATGAAAAACTGTTTTTT CASSPGTGLINEKLFF
. 16 TRBJ1-2 . TRBV7-9 TGTGCCAGCAGCACTGACCCGGGACAAGCTAACTATGGCTACACCTTC CASSTDPGQANYGYTF
. 13 TRBJ2-1 . TRBV9 TGTGCCAGCAGCGTAGCTACGGGTTATGAGCAGTTCTTC CASSVATGYEQFF
. 13 TRBJ2-7 TRBD1 TRBV6-1 TGTGCCAGCAGTGAAGCGAGGACAGGGGAGCAGTACTTC CASSEARTGEQYF
. 15 TRBJ2-2 . TRBV5-1 TGCGCCAGCAGCATCCGACAGGACAGCACCGGGGAGCTGTTTTTT CASSIRQDSTGELFF